Listed here are 4 T cell receptor beta chains from one sample, sequenced in a study of blood T cell repertoires in COVID-19. This table comes from immunoSEQ multiplex PCR, and its TCRdb copy is limited to in-frame clones, with some not included. The sample has roughly 420,000 clones, around 87% seen once. The sequenced sample consisted of PBMCs or T cells enriched from blood (not recorded which). Receptors originate from a woman aged 30 to 39 with acute COVID-19.

The chain couples TRBV4-1 to TRBJ2-1; D gene unclear. Trimming shortened V by 6 bases and J by 0 bases, and 12 bases separated the two germline ends. The CDR3 sequence is 15 residues long. Germline loops: CDR1 MGHRA, CDR2 YSYEKL. CDR3 sequence (DNA): TGCGCCAGCAGTCGCAGCGAGAGCTCCTACAATGAGCAGTTCTTC. As protein: CASSRSESSYNEQFF.

V and J are TRBV9 and TRBJ2-2; 10 bases are shared with TRBD1. CDR3 length: 15 amino acids. CDR1 is SGDLS and CDR2 is YYNGEE in the germline V gene. Germline trimming cut 3 bases from V and 5 bases from J; bases unmatched to any gene: 4. CDR3 in amino acids: CASSATGGATGELFF. The CDR3 DNA follows: TGTGCCAGCAGCGCGACAGGGGGCGCGACCGGGGAGCTGTTTTTT. Full variable domain (remainder filled in from reference TRBV9 and TRBJ2-2): DSGVTQTPKHLITATGQRVTLRCSPRSGDLSVYWYQQSLDQGLQFLIQYYNGEERAKGNILERFSAQQFPDLHSELNLSSLELGDSALYFCASSATGGATGELFFGEGSRLTVL.

The CDR3: CASSLTGGTSYNEQFF. The CDR3 region has the DNA TGTGCCAGCAGCTTAACCGGGGGGACCTCCTACAATGAGCAGTTCTTC. The gene calls are TRBV7-3 and TRBJ2-1, with 7 nucleotides matching TRBD2. This CDR3 spans 16 amino acids. Germline trimming cut 0 bases from V and 0 bases from J; bases unmatched to any gene: 2. In germline, CDR1 is SGHTA, CDR2 FQGTGA. Combining the CDR3 with reference TRBV7-3 and TRBJ2-1 gives the whole variable domain GAGVSQTPSNKVTEKGKYVELRCDPISGHTALYWYRQSLGQGPEFLIYFQGTGAADDSGLPNDRFFAVRPEGSVSTLKIQRTERGDSAVYLCASSLTGGTSYNEQFFGPGTRLTVL.

The chain carries TRBV27 and TRBJ1-2; TRBD1 might be the D (5 bases). The CDR3 sequence is 13 residues long. The V and J ends lost 8 bases and 6 bases respectively, with 16 bases between them. Germline V lookup: CDR1 MNHEY, CDR2 SMNVEV (reference sequence). DNA for the CDR3: TGTGCCAGCGGCCCCTCCCAGGGTCATGGCTACACCTTC. Translation gives CASGPSQGHGYTF.